The 9 T cell receptor beta chains below were found in one sample sequenced in a study of T-cell reconstitution after alpha-beta-depleted transplantation in children. Construction of the TCRbeta library involved unique molecular identifiers. Using its own MiXCR run on the PCR reads, TCRdb lists one record per CDR3 protein. The data hold about 980,000 distinct CDR3 sequences, with 25% to 30% observed a single time. The source was PBMCs, mostly from graft donor cells, collected 360 days after TCRalphabeta/CD19-depleted stem cell transplant. The receptors shown here come from a boy under two years old who had a stem cell transplant for SCID, so the T cells may come from the graft donor.

J is TRBJ1-6 and V is TRBV12-3 or TRBV12-4, with no clear D. The CDR3 loop spans 12 amino acids. V lost 4 bases, J lost 11 bases, and 9 bases lay in between. Written as DNA, the CDR3 is TGTGCCAGCAGTTCCCGGAGTCCACCCCTCCACTTT. This sequence encodes CASSSRSPPLHF.

The DNA of the CDR3 is TGTGCCAGCAGTTTCCCTAGCGGGGTCCAAGAGACCCAGTACTTC. This sequence encodes CASSFPSGVQETQYF. The chain recombines TRBV12-3 or TRBV12-4 with TRBJ2-5; TRBD2 matches 9 bases. The length of the CDR3 is 15 residues. The V and J ends lost 3 bases and 1 base, in that order; junction bases with no gene match: 3.

V usage is TRBV6-5 and J usage is TRBJ2-2; weak D call: TRBD1 (5 bases). The CDR3 length is 14 residues. Germline V gene lookup returns CDR1 MNHEY and CDR2 SVGAGI. Trimming shortened V by 2 bases and J by 4 bases, and 8 bases separated the two germline ends. The CDR3 nucleotides read TGTGCCAGCAGTTACGGCAGGGTCACCGGGGAGCTGTTTTTT. It yields the protein CASSYGRVTGELFF.

This clonotype occurred a few times. The chain couples TRBV20-1 to TRBJ2-3, with 7 bases matching TRBD2. Germline assignment: CDR1 DFQATT and CDR2 SNEGSKA (reference sequence). After removal of 1 base from V and 8 bases from J, the junction contained 3 bases not matched to a gene. The CDR3 covers 12 residues. The CDR3 spells CSARVGGGTQYF. Written as DNA, the CDR3 is TGCAGTGCTAGAGTGGGGGGGGGTACGCAGTATTTT.

The chain recombines TRBV12-3 or TRBV12-4 with TRBJ2-7, with D possibly TRBD2 on 5 matching bases. V lost 3 bases to trimming and J lost 3 bases, with 12 bases between them. This CDR3 spans 14 amino acids. CDR3 nucleotide sequence: TGTGCCAGCAGTTTGGTCGGGGAACTCTACGAGCAGTACTTC. Its translation: CASSLVGELYEQYF.

The chain is built from TRBV12-3 or TRBV12-4 and TRBJ2-1; 8 bases map to TRBD2. The CDR3 is made up of 15 amino acids. Trimming took 6 bases from V and 6 from J; bases not matched to a gene: 10. The CDR3 DNA reads TGTGCCAGCAGGAGGGAAGCGGGGGCCGGCAATGAGCAGTTCTTC. Its protein product is CASRREAGAGNEQFF.

V gene TRBV20-1 combines with J gene TRBJ1-2; D call uncertain. Germline assignment: CDR1 DFQATT and CDR2 SNEGSKA (reference sequence). This CDR3 contains 12 residues. The V gene lost 3 bases and the J gene lost 3 bases, with 8 bases spanning the gap. The CDR3 DNA is TGCAGTGCTAGGTCGGCTTACTATGGCTACACCTTC. This gives the protein CSARSAYYGYTF.

DNA of the CDR3: TGCAGCGTTAAGGACCCAAAGGGGGAAAAACTGTTTTTT. It is translated as CSVKDPKGEKLFF. This chain connects TRBV29-1 to TRBJ1-4; maybe TRBD1 (5 bases). The CDR3 contains 13 residues. V was clipped by 5 bases and J by 8 bases, with 15 bases between them. Germline CDR1 reads SQVTM; CDR2 reads ANQGSEA.

This clonotype was recorded only once. The chain recombines TRBV5-1 with TRBJ1-4, with unresolved D. CDR3 length: 15 amino acids. V lost 1 base and J 6 bases, leaving 13 bases between the germline ends. Per the germline V gene, CDR1 is SGHRS and CDR2 is YFSETQ. The CDR3 DNA is TGCGCCAGCAGCTTGAAGGGAAACGGGTATGAAAAACTGTTTTTT. Encoded protein: CASSLKGNGYEKLFF.